The present TCR beta chain was sequenced within a study of blood T cell repertoires in COVID-19. About the research overall: Material from acute and convalescent COVID-19 was sourced from the United States, Italy and Spain.

As processed by the authors: It was from reference gene primer amplification that nucleated cell counts were estimated. Clones were sequenced by immunoSEQ multiplex PCR, and TCRdb holds only the in-frame ones, with some missing. Clone size and V and J calls were adopted from that table, with D and trimming inferred from the DNA. The sample includes roughly 500,000 clones, approximately 89% of them seen just once. Seattle-derived patients entered the study during active infection and were followed longitudinally. This clone appeared a few times. The CDR3 spans 17 residues. Losses at the gene ends were 4 bases for V and 4 bases for J; bases not matched to a gene: 11. Germline CDR1 SGHRS, CDR2 YFSETQ.

This TCR derives from a man aged 18 to 29 with COVID-19, enrolled during active disease. What was sequenced was peripheral blood. This chain joins TRBV5-1 and TRBJ2-7; 13 positions match TRBD2. The CDR3 here is CASSTGQGTSGMYEQYF. In nucleotides, the CDR3 is TGCGCCAGCAGCACAGGACAGGGGACTAGCGGGATGTACGAGCAGTACTTC. The full variable domain, completed using reference TRBV5-1 and TRBJ2-7, is KAGVTQTPRYLIKTRGQQVTLSCSPISGHRSVSWYQQTPGQGLQFLFEYFSETQRNKGNFPGRFSGRQFSNSRSEMNVSTLELGDSALYLCASSTGQGTSGMYEQYFGPGTRLTVT.